This T cell receptor beta chain was captured by sequencing in a study of shared clonotypes between healthy human individuals. General study results and limits: Compared with clonotypes that all four donors shared, non-shared clonotypes had lower generation probabilities. In general, naive subsets displayed greater estimated richness than memory subsets did.

Worth noting for this clone: Its cognate antigen is unknown.

The assay ran at deep level. Here immunoSEQ multiplex PCR was the method, and the copy in TCRdb shows in-frame clones only, minus some. The data hold some 1 million clones, with around four fifths observed a single time. The CDR3 runs 13 residues. V shed 2 bases and J shed 6 bases, with 7 bases lying between them. Germline V gene sequence: CDR1 MNHNS, CDR2 SASEGT. Each of the donors was a healthy adult who was HIV-negative and had not had a recent acute infection or vaccination. This TCR was recovered from a man aged 18 to 29 in good health. The chain employs TRBV6-1 and TRBJ2-2; the D call may be TRBD1 or TRBD2 (5 bases each). The sample taken for sequencing was memory CD4+ T cells sorted from blood. The subset: CD45RA-negative fraction. CDR3 sequence: CASSERGPGELFF. The CDR3 nucleotides read TGTGCCAGCAGTGAACGGGGCCCCGGGGAGCTGTTTTTT.